These 30 T cell receptor beta chains share one sample of origin, sequenced in a study of blood T cell repertoires in COVID-19. Measured with immunoSEQ multiplex PCR; TCRdb has only the in-frame clones, and not every one. The profile covers almost 250,000 clones, with around nine tenths appearing a single time and roughly 1.7% taken by the ten largest. Source material: PBMCs or T cells enriched from blood (not recorded which). Receptors were obtained from a woman in her fifties or sixties who had recovered from COVID-19.

The chain is built from TRBV24-1 and TRBJ2-7; 10 positions match TRBD1. V was pared by 4 bases and J by 5 bases, with 19 bases of the junction left unmatched. Germline V gene sequence: CDR1 KGHDR, CDR2 SFDVKD. The CDR3 extends over 19 amino acids. The CDR3 protein is CATSDPMNHRDRGLNEQYF. The CDR3 DNA reads TGTGCCACCAGTGACCCAATGAACCACCGGGACAGGGGTTTGAACGAGCAGTACTTC.

The gene calls are TRBV3-1 (or the pseudogene TRBV3-2) and TRBJ2-3; tentatively, D is TRBD2 (6 bases). This CDR3 is built from 16 residues. CDR1 LGHDT and CDR2 YNNKEL come from the germline V gene (reference sequence). The V and J ends lost 1 base and 0 bases respectively, with 11 bases between them. CDR3 sequence (DNA): TGTGCCAGCAGCCAAGGTGTCCGGGAGAGCACAGATACGCAGTATTTT. Translation gives CASSQGVRESTDTQYF.

The chain uses TRBV28 and TRBJ2-2; possible D gene TRBD2, 6 bases. V shed 10 bases and J shed 1 base, with 16 bases lying between them. Germline assignment: CDR1 MDHEN and CDR2 SYDVKM. The CDR3 runs 15 residues. This chain's CDR3 is CATVRLGGNTGELFF. In DNA form, the CDR3 reads TGTGCCACCGTCCGACTAGGCGGGAACACCGGGGAGCTGTTTTTT.

This clone was counted a few times. This chain uses TRBV3-1 (or the pseudogene TRBV3-2) with TRBJ1-1; D may be TRBD1 (6 bases). The V gene lost 4 bases and the J gene lost 0 bases, with 12 bases spanning the gap. This CDR3 is 15 amino acids long. The V gene's germline CDR1 is LGHDT and CDR2 YNNKEL (reference sequence). The CDR3 here is CASSRGGALNTEAFF. CDR3 DNA: TGTGCCAGCAGCCGAGGGGGGGCATTGAACACTGAAGCTTTCTTT.

This clone occurred once. The chain recombines TRBV3-1 (or the pseudogene TRBV3-2) with TRBJ2-7; a weak D match, TRBD1 (6 bases). Germline V gene lookup returns CDR1 LGHDT and CDR2 YNNKEL (reference sequence). The CDR3 covers 13 residues. Trimming left V 4 bases short and J 3 bases short, with 10 bases between. Written as DNA, the CDR3 is TGTGCCAGCAGCCTGGACAGACGCTACGAGCAGTACTTC. This translates into CASSLDRRYEQYF.

The gene calls are TRBV30 and TRBJ2-7; 10 bases map to TRBD1. The CDR3 is made up of 14 amino acids. The V gene's germline CDR1 is GTSNPN and CDR2 SVGIG (reference sequence). V lost 3 bases to trimming and J lost 5 bases; unmatched junction nucleotides: 7. In nucleotides, the CDR3 is TGTGCCTGGAGAGGGGGACAGGGGCCCCACGAGCAGTACTTC. Residues: CAWRGGQGPHEQYF.

The V and J genes are TRBV28 and TRBJ2-2; D gene ambiguous. The CDR3 has 13 amino acids. From germline, CDR1 is MDHEN and CDR2 SYDVKM. Deletions cut 2 bases from V and 7 bases from J, with 8 bases between. CDR3 sequence: CASSLGSGGELFF. The DNA for the CDR3 is TGTGCCAGCAGTTTAGGTAGTGGCGGGGAGCTGTTTTTT.

This clone is a singleton in its sample. The rearrangement links TRBV2 to TRBJ2-7, with TRBD1 matching over 9 bases. V lost 1 base to trimming and J lost 0 bases; unmatched junction nucleotides: 7. CDR1 is SNHLY, CDR2 FYNNEI, per germline. CDR3 length equals 17 residues. Written as DNA, the CDR3 is TGTGCCAGCAGTGAAGAGAGGACAGGGGCAACCTCCTACGAGCAGTACTTC. This sequence encodes CASSEERTGATSYEQYF.

This clone was seen a few times. The chain uses TRBV5-1 and TRBJ2-7, with 12 positions matching TRBD2. The germline V gene has CDR1 SGHRS and CDR2 YFSETQ. This CDR3 is built from 16 residues. J gave up 1 base and V 4 bases, and 6 bases lay outside the gene matches. This CDR3 reads CASSRGLAGASYEQYF. CDR3 DNA: TGCGCCAGCAGCAGGGGACTAGCGGGCGCGTCCTACGAGCAGTACTTC.

The rearrangement links TRBV18 to TRBJ1-1; D remains ambiguous. V shed 6 bases and J shed 6 bases, with 14 bases lying between them. Germline V gene data show CDR1 as KGHSH and CDR2 as LQKENI. This CDR3 has 13 amino acids. The CDR3 here is CASSPTAGAEAFF. Here the CDR3 DNA reads TGTGCCAGCTCTCCGACGGCGGGAGCTGAAGCTTTCTTT.

The rearrangement links TRBV5-6 to TRBJ2-2; D remains unclear. Per the germline V gene, CDR1 is SGHDT and CDR2 is YYEEEE. Trimming left V 4 bases short and J 5 bases short, with 9 bases between. The CDR3 runs 13 residues. The CDR3 nucleotides read TGTGCCAGCAGCCAATTAGTGACCGGGGAGCTGTTTTTT. Encoded protein: CASSQLVTGELFF.

V and J are TRBV28 and TRBJ1-5; D uncertain. Germline CDR1 is MDHEN and CDR2 is SYDVKM. The CDR3 consists of 14 residues. The germline V and J ends were trimmed by 3 bases and 6 bases, with 12 bases remaining between them. CDR3 residues: CASSLGRKIQPQHF. The CDR3 DNA reads TGTGCCAGCAGTTTGGGCAGGAAAATTCAGCCCCAGCATTTT.

This chain links TRBV4-3 with TRBJ1-4, with TRBD1 matching 11 bases. V shed 0 bases and J 6 bases; nucleotides not matched to a gene: 12. The germline CDR1 and CDR2 sequences are LGHNA and YSLEER. The CDR3 length is 19 residues. The DNA for the CDR3 is TGCGCCAGCAGCCAAGAACTTTCTAACGGACAGGGGGCTTATGAAAAACTGTTTTTT. Amino acids: CASSQELSNGQGAYEKLFF.

In this sample, this clone turned up once. The chain uses TRBV5-1 and TRBJ2-1; D unresolved. This CDR3 region has 14 residues. CDR1 is SGHRS and CDR2 is YFSETQ in the germline V gene. Trimming removed 7 bases from V and 1 base from J, with 12 bases in between. CDR3 in amino acids: CASAESLSYNEQFF. CDR3 in DNA: TGCGCCAGCGCGGAGAGTCTTTCCTACAATGAGCAGTTCTTC.

V and J are TRBV3-1 (or the pseudogene TRBV3-2) and TRBJ2-1, with a tentative D call TRBD1 (5 bases). The CDR3 covers 14 residues. V lost 1 base to trimming and J lost 4 bases, with 8 bases between them. Germline lookup yields CDR1 LGHDT and CDR2 YNNKEL (reference sequence). The CDR3 nucleotides are TGTGCCAGCAGCCAAGCCCGACAGTACAATGAGCAGTTCTTC. It yields the protein CASSQARQYNEQFF.

V is TRBV7-3 and J is TRBJ2-5; 12 bases agree with TRBD2. V gave up 4 bases and J gave up 4 bases; unmatched junction bases: 4. CDR3 length: 15 residues. The V gene's germline CDR1 is SGHTA and CDR2 FQGTGA. CDR3 DNA: TGTGCCAGCAGCTCCTCGGGACTAGCGGGAGAGACCCAGTACTTC. This codes for CASSSSGLAGETQYF.

The chain joins TRBV7-8 to TRBJ2-7; TRBD2 aligns across 11 bases. This CDR3 is built from 15 residues. Germline V gene lookup returns CDR1 SGHVS and CDR2 FQNEAQ. With 6 bases clipped from V and 1 base from J, the junction kept 5 bases outside the gene matches. In nucleotides, the CDR3 is TGTGCCAGCAGACCCCGACTAGCGGGATCCTACGAGCAGTACTTC. This codes for CASRPRLAGSYEQYF.

This sequence joins TRBV6-5 and TRBJ1-4; D call uncertain. The CDR3 runs to 15 residues. Germline CDR1 reads MNHEY; CDR2 reads SVGAGI. The germline V and J ends were trimmed by 5 bases and 5 bases, with 15 bases remaining between them. Here the CDR3 DNA reads TGTGCCAGCAGTCCCCAACAGCAATTGAATGAAAAACTGTTTTTT. This codes for CASSPQQQLNEKLFF.

The chain joins TRBV9 to TRBJ2-3; 8 bases are shared with TRBD2. Unmatched junction bases numbered 6, after V lost 4 bases and J lost 2 bases. Germline assignment: CDR1 SGDLS and CDR2 YYNGEE. The CDR3 extends over 15 amino acids. For the CDR3, the DNA is TGTGCCAGCAGCCCCATAGCGGGGCTCACAGATACGCAGTATTTT. Translation gives CASSPIAGLTDTQYF.

This clone is a singleton in its sample. The chain joins TRBV5-5 to TRBJ1-2; 12 nucleotides agree with TRBD1. The length of the CDR3 is 15 residues. Losses at the gene ends were 6 bases for V and 6 bases for J; bases not matched to a gene: 9. Germline values: CDR1 SGHKS, CDR2 YYEKEE (reference sequence). The CDR3, as DNA: TGTGCCAGCACACTCGCCGGGACAGGGGGCGATGGCTACACCTTC. It yields the protein CASTLAGTGGDGYTF.

The rearrangement uses TRBV27 and TRBJ1-1; 8 positions agree with TRBD1. CDR3 length: 15 amino acids. V lost 5 bases to trimming and J lost 3 bases; unmatched junction nucleotides: 8. Germline V CDR1 and CDR2: MNHEY, SMNVEV (reference sequence). The CDR3 region is CASSPTQGAYTEAFF. The CDR3 DNA sequence: TGTGCCAGCAGTCCAACTCAGGGGGCCTACACTGAAGCTTTCTTT.

V gene TRBV2 combines with J gene TRBJ1-2; D is unresolved. Germline CDR1 is SNHLY and CDR2 is FYNNEI. The CDR3 is 14 amino acids. V was clipped by 3 bases and J by 4 bases, with 12 bases between them. The CDR3 region is CASSDRVDSYGYTF. DNA for the CDR3: TGTGCCAGCAGTGATCGGGTAGATTCCTATGGCTACACCTTC. The full variable domain, its missing parts supplied by reference TRBV2 and TRBJ1-2, is EPEVTQTPSHQVTQMGQEVILRCVPISNHLYFYWYRQILGQKVEFLVSFYNNEISEKSEIFDDQFSVERPDGSNFTLKIRSTKLEDSAMYFCASSDRVDSYGYTFGSGTRLTVV.

V is TRBV11-2 and J is TRBJ1-1; tentative D call: TRBD1 (6 bases). Looked up from germline, CDR1 is SGHAT and CDR2 is FQNNGV. The CDR3 runs 15 residues. V dropped 2 bases and J dropped 1 base, with 11 bases sitting between them. The CDR3 sequence is CASSLTGGQNTEAFF. The CDR3 nucleotides read TGTGCCAGCAGCTTAACGGGGGGGCAGAACACTGAAGCTTTCTTT.

This chain links TRBV3-1 (or the pseudogene TRBV3-2) with TRBJ1-3, with TRBD1 matching over 7 bases. The CDR3 length is 16 residues. The junction had 8 bases not matched to a gene; V was cut back by 4 bases and J by 2 bases. Germline lookup yields CDR1 LGHDT and CDR2 YNNKEL (reference sequence). The CDR3 DNA sequence: TGTGCCAGCAGCCGCCGCGGAGGGGGCGCTGGAAACACCATATATTTT. The encoded protein is CASSRRGGGAGNTIYF.

In the case of this clone: One junction end disagrees with the germline gene, perhaps due to a read error. This sequence joins TRBV11-2 and TRBJ1-1; 10 bases line up with TRBD1. The CDR3 runs 12 residues. Germline lookup yields CDR1 SGHAT and CDR2 FQNNGV. CDR3 region: CASSIDRGHAFF. CDR3 coding DNA: TGTGCCAGCAGCATAGACAGGGGGCATGCTTTCTTT.

As for this clone: Other DNA sequences within the sample encode an identical CDR3. CDR3 amino acids: CASSELAGGTDTQYF. The DNA of the CDR3 is TGTGCCAGCAGCGAACTAGCGGGGGGCACAGATACGCAGTATTTT. The chain links TRBV2 to TRBJ2-3; 11 bases agree with TRBD2. This CDR3 has 15 amino acids. V lost 6 bases, J lost 1 base, and 3 bases stayed unmatched. The germline V gene has CDR1 SNHLY and CDR2 FYNNEI.

The V and J genes are TRBV11-3 and TRBJ2-2; D is possibly TRBD2 (6 bases). There are 15 residues in the CDR3. V shed 4 bases and J shed 3 bases, with 12 bases lying between them. Germline V lookup: CDR1 SGHNT, CDR2 YENEEA. The CDR3 DNA sequence: TGTGCCAGCAGCTCCCGGGACTTTCACACCGGGGAGCTGTTTTTT. Translated, it gives CASSSRDFHTGELFF.

V is TRBV27 and J is TRBJ1-2; 8 positions match TRBD1. The junction had 7 bases not matched to a gene; V was cut back by 6 bases and J by 4 bases. This CDR3 has 14 residues. Germline CDR1 and CDR2: MNHEY and SMNVEV (reference sequence). The CDR3 here is CASRATGGTYGYTF. As DNA, the CDR3 is TGTGCCAGCAGGGCCACAGGGGGGACCTATGGCTACACCTTC.

This chain links TRBV9 with TRBJ1-6; no definite D call. The germline V gene encodes CDR1 SGDLS and CDR2 YYNGEE. The CDR3 sequence is 13 residues long. V shed 3 bases and J shed 8 bases, with 9 bases lying between them. CDR3 coding DNA: TGTGCCAGCAGCGCGGAGAGCTATTCACCCCTCCACTTT. It codes for CASSAESYSPLHF.

The rearrangement uses TRBV3-1 (or the pseudogene TRBV3-2) and TRBJ1-1; D is unclear. The V gene lost 1 base and the J gene lost 10 bases, with 19 bases spanning the gap. CDR1 LGHDT and CDR2 YNNKEL come from the germline V gene (reference sequence). The CDR3 has 15 residues. The CDR3: CASSQVRGGEGAAFF. Written as DNA, the CDR3 is TGTGCCAGCAGCCAAGTGCGGGGAGGTGAGGGAGCAGCTTTCTTT.